What follows are 27 T cell receptor beta chains derived from one specimen sequenced in a study of blood T cell repertoires in COVID-19. Assay used: immunoSEQ multiplex PCR; TCRdb lists only in-frame clones, some missing. The table has more than 60,000 clones, under 80% seen once. The sample was peripheral blood. These receptors all come from a human donor with acute or convalescent COVID-19. The donor label of this sample is uncertain.

J is TRBJ1-5 and V is TRBV15; possibly TRBD1 for D (6 bases). The V gene's germline CDR1 is LNHNV and CDR2 YYDKDF (reference sequence). CDR3 size: 16 residues. V was shortened by 0 bases and J by 0 bases, with 9 bases between the two germline ends. The CDR3 is CATSREGGYSNQPQHF. For the CDR3, the DNA is TGTGCCACCAGCAGAGAAGGGGGTTATAGCAATCAGCCCCAGCATTTT.

The V and J genes are TRBV28 and TRBJ2-1; D may be TRBD1 (7 bases). Germline-derived CDR1 and CDR2 are MDHEN and SYDVKM. This CDR3 spans 10 amino acids. CDR3 protein: CATRRDRLFF. The CDR3 nucleotides read TGTGCTACCCGGCGGGACAGACTATTCTTC.

This clone was counted a single time. The CDR3 here is CASSVGGSGSYEQYF. CDR3 DNA: TGTGCCAGCAGCGTAGGAGGGAGCGGCTCCTACGAGCAGTACTTC. This chain connects TRBV9 to TRBJ2-7; the D gene is possibly TRBD2 (5 bases). There are 15 residues in the CDR3. In germline, CDR1 is SGDLS, CDR2 YYNGEE. V was shortened by 0 bases and J by 0 bases, with 10 bases between the two germline ends.

To note about this clone: A much larger clone sits a single nucleotide away, making a read error possible. The rearrangement joins TRBV10-3 to TRBJ1-3, with a tentative D call TRBD1 (5 bases). The CDR3 spans 12 residues. Germline CDR1 reads ENHRY; CDR2 reads SYGVKD. CDR3 DNA sequence: TGTGCCATCACGGGGGACGGAAACACCACATATTTT. It translates to CAITGDGNTTYF.

V usage is TRBV4-1 and J usage is TRBJ1-6; the D gene is possibly TRBD1 (5 bases). Trimming took 1 base from V and 7 from J, leaving 11 bases between them. The CDR3 consists of 15 residues. Germline loops: CDR1 MGHRA, CDR2 YSYEKL. The CDR3 reads CASSQGQLGNSPLHF. In DNA, the CDR3 is TGCGCCAGCAGCCAAGGACAGTTGGGCAATTCACCCCTCCACTTT.

The chain joins TRBV10-1 to TRBJ1-4; 7 bases agree with TRBD1. Per the germline V gene, CDR1 is WNHNN and CDR2 is SYGVQD (reference sequence). This CDR3 comprises 13 residues. V dropped 6 bases and J dropped 10; count of bases not matched to a gene: 8. CDR3 nucleotides: TGCGCCAGCAGCCCGGGACAGTCGGGAAAACTGTTTTTT. This encodes CASSPGQSGKLFF.

V and J are TRBV27 and TRBJ2-6; perhaps TRBD2 as D (5 bases). The V gene's germline CDR1 is MNHEY and CDR2 SMNVEV (reference sequence). There are 19 residues in the CDR3. V lost 1 base, J lost 1 base, and 17 bases lay in between. CDR3 region: CASSLLSFGETSGANVLTF. DNA for the CDR3: TGTGCCAGCAGTTTATTATCCTTCGGGGAGACTTCTGGGGCCAACGTCCTGACTTTC.

The rearrangement links TRBV7-6 to TRBJ2-6; no clear D gene. The germline V and J ends were trimmed by 1 base and 0 bases, with 4 bases remaining between them. Germline values: CDR1 SGHVS, CDR2 FNYEAQ. The CDR3 length is 15 residues. CDR3 loop: CASSLGYSGANVLTF. The DNA for the CDR3 is TGTGCCAGCAGCTTAGGTTACTCTGGGGCCAACGTCCTGACTTTC.

A few counts support this clone. The chain recombines TRBV5-1 with TRBJ2-5; D remains ambiguous. Between the trimmed V and J ends, which lost 4 bases and 5 bases, there was a span of 33 bases. There are 20 residues in the CDR3. CDR1 is SGHRS, CDR2 YFSETQ, per germline. Here the CDR3 DNA reads TGCGCCAGCAGCCCTGGCCCCACACCTGCCGGCCGCTCGAGAGGCGAGACCCAGTACTTC. It translates to CASSPGPTPAGRSRGETQYF.

J is TRBJ2-5 and V is TRBV9; 10 bases align to TRBD2. The CDR3 is 20 residues long. The V gene end was trimmed by 3 bases and the J gene end by 1 base; junction bases not matched to a gene: 18. Germline values: CDR1 SGDLS, CDR2 YYNGEE. The CDR3, as DNA: TGTGCCAGCAGCGCAGCCCTCAGGGGGCGTCCTAGCGGGGGCCAAGAGACCCAGTACTTC. The encoded protein is CASSAALRGRPSGGQETQYF. Using reference TRBV9 and TRBJ2-5 for the parts outside the CDR3, the full variable domain is DSGVTQTPKHLITATGQRVTLRCSPRSGDLSVYWYQQSLDQGLQFLIQYYNGEERAKGNILERFSAQQFPDLHSELNLSSLELGDSALYFCASSAALRGRPSGGQETQYFGPGTRLLVL.

The chain combines TRBV6-5 with TRBJ2-4; 9 bases align to TRBD2. The germline V gene has CDR1 MNHEY and CDR2 SVGAGI. With 7 bases clipped from V and 8 bases from J, the junction kept 6 bases outside the gene matches. The CDR3 sequence is 13 residues long. As DNA, the CDR3 is TGTGCCAGCAAACAGGCTAGCGGGGACATTCAGTACTTC. This codes for CASKQASGDIQYF.

V usage is TRBV11-2 and J usage is TRBJ2-3, with D hard to call. Germline loops: CDR1 SGHAT, CDR2 FQNNGV. V gave up 2 bases and J gave up 5 bases, with 5 bases separating them. The CDR3 has 12 residues. The CDR3 sequence: CASSLRVDTQYF. The CDR3 DNA reads as TGTGCCAGCAGCTTAAGAGTAGATACGCAGTATTTT.

V is TRBV10-3 and J is TRBJ2-7, with D maybe TRBD1 (7 bases). CDR3 length: 13 amino acids. Germline lookup yields CDR1 ENHRY and CDR2 SYGVKD. With 6 bases removed from V and 5 bases from J, the gap between germline ends came to 14 bases. CDR3 DNA: TGTGCCATCAGCCTCAGGGGGGACGACGAGCAGTACGTC. Encoded protein: CAISLRGDDEQYV.

CDR3 protein: CASSYDYSKTGDGYTF. The CDR3 region has the DNA TGCGCCAGCAGCTACGACTACTCGAAGACAGGCGACGGCTACACCTTC. The rearrangement joins TRBV5-1 to TRBJ1-2; TRBD1 is a possible D gene (6 bases). Trimming took off 3 bases at V and 8 bases at J, with 23 bases between the two ends. CDR1 is SGHRS and CDR2 is YFSETQ in the germline V gene. The CDR3 length is 16 residues.

This clone turned up a few times. The V call is TRBV9, the J call TRBJ1-4; 11 bases match TRBD1. The CDR3 runs to 15 residues. The germline V gene has CDR1 SGDLS and CDR2 YYNGEE. V shed 3 bases, J shed 8 bases, and the junction held 6 bases outside the gene matches. In DNA, the CDR3 is TGTGCCAGCAGCGAACGGACAGGGGGCGGAGAAAAACTGTTTTTT. This sequence encodes CASSERTGGGEKLFF.

The chain joins TRBV7-2 to TRBJ1-6; 7 positions agree with TRBD1. The CDR3 length is 14 residues. V was clipped by 3 bases and J by 7 bases; unmatched bases: 3. CDR1 SGHTA and CDR2 FQGNSA come from the germline V gene. CDR3 DNA sequence: TGTGCCAGCAGCTTGGAGACAGGGAATTCACCCCTCCACTTT. Its translation is CASSLETGNSPLHF. Variable domain in full (rest from reference TRBV7-2 and TRBJ1-6): GAGVSQSPSNKVTEKGKDVELRCDPISGHTALYWYRQSLGQGLEFLIYFQGNSAPDKSGLPSDRFSAERTGGSVSTLTIQRTQQEDSAVYLCASSLETGNSPLHFGNGTRLTVT.

This rearrangement joins TRBV11-1 to TRBJ2-7; D remains ambiguous. V was pared by 2 bases and J by 1 base, with 9 bases between. Looked up from germline, CDR1 is SGHAT and CDR2 is FQDESV (reference sequence). There are 14 residues in the CDR3. The DNA of the CDR3 is TGTGCCAGCAGCTTATATGGCCGATCCTACGAGCAGTACGTC. Residues: CASSLYGRSYEQYV.

CDR3 sequence (DNA): TGCGCCAGCAGCCCGGTACTAGAAACCGGGGAGCTGTTTTTT. Amino acid sequence: CASSPVLETGELFF. The J gene is TRBJ2-2, the V gene TRBV5-1, with D perhaps matching TRBD2 (5 bases). The CDR3 has 14 amino acids. The V gene lost 4 bases and the J gene lost 5 bases, with 12 bases spanning the gap. Germline lookup yields CDR1 SGHRS and CDR2 YFSETQ. Full variable domain (rest looked up from reference TRBV5-1 and TRBJ2-2): KAGVTQTPRYLIKTRGQQVTLSCSPISGHRSVSWYQQTPGQGLQFLFEYFSETQRNKGNFPGRFSGRQFSNSRSEMNVSTLELGDSALYLCASSPVLETGELFFGEGSRLTVL.

The chain is built from TRBV5-1 and TRBJ1-1; TRBD1 might be the D (6 bases). The germline V gene has CDR1 SGHRS and CDR2 YFSETQ. The CDR3 sequence is 13 residues long. The V gene lost 7 bases and the J gene lost 7 bases, with 17 bases spanning the gap. CDR3 nucleotides: TGCGCCAGCTCACAGGGTACAGGAATTGAAGCTTTCTTT. Translated, it gives CASSQGTGIEAFF.

V usage is TRBV18 and J usage is TRBJ2-7, with a tentative D call TRBD1 (6 bases). This CDR3 is 13 amino acids long. V was trimmed by 3 bases and J by 3 bases, leaving 9 bases between them. Germline CDR1 and CDR2: KGHSH and LQKENI. CDR3 sequence: CASSPDRSYEQYF. The CDR3 DNA is TGTGCCAGCTCACCTGACAGGAGCTACGAGCAGTACTTC.

This chain links TRBV2 with TRBJ2-2; TRBD1 matches at 9 bases. V shed 7 bases and J 5 bases; nucleotides not matched to a gene: 5. This CDR3 is 14 amino acids long. Germline CDR1 SNHLY, CDR2 FYNNEI. This CDR3 is CASTDRGLTGELFF. CDR3 nucleotides: TGTGCCAGCACGGACAGGGGATTGACCGGGGAGCTGTTTTTT. Full variable domain (remainder filled in from reference TRBV2 and TRBJ2-2): EPEVTQTPSHQVTQMGQEVILRCVPISNHLYFYWYRQILGQKVEFLVSFYNNEISEKSEIFDDQFSVERPDGSNFTLKIRSTKLEDSAMYFCASTDRGLTGELFFGEGSRLTVL.

The chain is built from TRBV5-1 and TRBJ2-3; 9 positions agree with TRBD1. Germline V lookup: CDR1 SGHRS, CDR2 YFSETQ. The length of the CDR3 is 15 residues. The J segment lost 5 bases and the V segment lost 0 bases, leaving 4 bases of the junction unmatched. CDR3: CASSLGTGGLDTQYF. In DNA, the CDR3 is TGCGCCAGCAGCTTGGGAACAGGGGGCCTAGATACGCAGTATTTT.

This sequence joins TRBV15 and TRBJ1-6, with 11 nucleotides matching TRBD1. From germline, CDR1 is LNHNV and CDR2 YYDKDF (reference sequence). Unmatched junction bases numbered 9, after V lost 5 bases and J lost 6 bases. There are 17 residues in the CDR3. CDR3 in DNA: TGTGCCACCAGCCGAACAATTGGGACAGGGGGTAATTCACCCCTCCACTTT. Its protein is CATSRTIGTGGNSPLHF.

The gene calls are TRBV7-2 and TRBJ2-7, with 9 bases matching TRBD1. V lost 1 base to trimming and J lost 7 bases; unmatched junction nucleotides: 8. The CDR3 runs to 15 residues. Germline V gives CDR1 SGHTA, CDR2 FQGNSA. CDR3 nucleotide sequence: TGTGCCAGCAGCTTAGAAACGGGGACAGGGTGGGAGCAGTACTTC. Amino acids: CASSLETGTGWEQYF. The full variable domain, its missing parts supplied by reference TRBV7-2 and TRBJ2-7, is GAGVSQSPSNKVTEKGKDVELRCDPISGHTALYWYRQSLGQGLEFLIYFQGNSAPDKSGLPSDRFSAERTGGSVSTLTIQRTQQEDSAVYLCASSLETGTGWEQYFGPGTRLTVT.

The chain couples TRBV10-3 to TRBJ2-1; 8 bases match TRBD2. The CDR3 consists of 15 residues. J lost 7 bases, V lost 2 bases, and 7 bases had no gene match. Germline-derived CDR1 and CDR2 are ENHRY and SYGVKD. CDR3 coding DNA: TGTGCCATCAGTGAGGGACTAGCTCCGGGTAATGAGCAGTTCTTC. It translates to CAISEGLAPGNEQFF.

This chain links TRBV6-5 with TRBJ2-7; 9 bases line up with TRBD1. Germline V gene sequence: CDR1 MNHEY, CDR2 SVGAGI. With 4 bases clipped from V and 6 bases from J, the junction kept 7 bases outside the gene matches. The CDR3 sequence is 14 residues long. As DNA, the CDR3 is TGTGCCAGCAGTTCCGGGACAGGGTTTCTCGAGCAGTACTTC. Its protein is CASSSGTGFLEQYF.

The chain couples TRBV6-5 to TRBJ2-7; 7 bases map to TRBD2. The CDR3 is made up of 13 amino acids. V shed 6 bases, J shed 0 bases, and the junction held 2 bases outside the gene matches. CDR1 and CDR2 (germline): MNHEY, SVGAGI. In DNA form, the CDR3 reads TGTGCCAGCAGCCTAGCGGTCTCCTACGAGCAGTACGTC. Amino acids: CASSLAVSYEQYV.